Shown below are 25 T cell receptor beta chains from a single sample sequenced in a study of T cells after yellow fever vaccination. MiXCR, run by TCRdb on the 5' RACE reads, gives a single entry per CDR3 protein. The sample consists of a few hundred thousand distinct CDR3 sequences, around 21% of them appearing once. The material was PBMCs, obtained 15 days after the yellow fever booster vaccination. These receptors were taken from a man between 25 and 39 years old who received the YFV17D yellow fever vaccine.

This clonotype has just one count. This chain links TRBV5-1 with TRBJ2-5; possible D gene TRBD1, 6 bases. The germline gives CDR1 SGHRS, CDR2 YFSETQ. The CDR3 contains 13 residues. Trimming cost V 4 bases and J 4 bases, with 11 bases left between them. CDR3 bases: TGCGCCAGCAGCACCCTACAGGGAGAGACCCAGTACTTC. Amino acid sequence: CASSTLQGETQYF. Looking up the rest from reference TRBV5-1 and TRBJ2-5 gives the full variable domain: KAGVTQTPRYLIKTRGQQVTLSCSPISGHRSVSWYQQTPGQGLQFLFEYFSETQRNKGNFPGRFSGRQFSNSRSEMNVSTLELGDSALYLCASSTLQGETQYFGPGTRLLVL.

This chain joins TRBV12-3 or TRBV12-4 and TRBJ2-7, with 9 bases lining up with TRBD2. The CDR3 is 14 amino acids. Losses at the gene ends were 6 bases for V and 0 bases for J; bases not matched to a gene: 3. CDR3 bases: TGTGCCAGCAGAACTAGCGGGCGCTCCTACGAGCAGTACTTC. This encodes CASRTSGRSYEQYF.

This rearrangement joins TRBV5-1 to TRBJ2-5; D is possibly TRBD2 (6 bases). The CDR3 has 16 residues. Trimming took off 2 bases at V and 2 bases at J, with 16 bases between the two ends. Germline CDR1 SGHRS, CDR2 YFSETQ. The CDR3 sequence: CASSFGGVRIQETQYF. CDR3 bases: TGCGCCAGCAGCTTCGGGGGAGTGAGGATACAAGAGACCCAGTACTTC.

The chain links TRBV5-1 to TRBJ2-1, with 10 bases lining up with TRBD2. This CDR3 region has 16 residues. J gave up 4 bases and V 1 base, and 5 bases lay outside the gene matches. Germline CDR1 is SGHRS and CDR2 is YFSETQ. In nucleotides, the CDR3 is TGCGCCAGCAGCTTGCTCGGACTAGCGGAATACAATGAGCAGTTCTTC. Residues: CASSLLGLAEYNEQFF.

The genes are TRBV20-1 and TRBJ2-3; D is possibly TRBD1 (5 bases). Trimming removed 6 bases from V and 0 bases from J, with 22 bases in between. Per germline, CDR1 DFQATT and CDR2 SNEGSKA (reference sequence). The CDR3 extends over 17 amino acids. CDR3 sequence reads: CSAFNGHRTLSTDTQYF. The CDR3 region has the DNA TGCAGTGCCTTTAACGGACACAGGACCCTTAGCACAGATACGCAGTATTTT.

This clonotype was found a few times. The chain uses TRBV18 and TRBJ2-5; D uncertain. Between the trimmed V and J ends, which lost 0 bases and 4 bases, there was a span of 9 bases. CDR3 size: 14 residues. Germline V gene lookup returns CDR1 KGHSH and CDR2 LQKENI. The CDR3 DNA is TGTGCCAGCTCACCACCGGGCGGCCTAGAGACCCAGTACTTC. This sequence encodes CASSPPGGLETQYF.

This clonotype has more than one count but fewer than ten. The genes are TRBV6-1 and TRBJ2-2; weak D call: TRBD2 (5 bases). Germline-derived CDR1 and CDR2 are MNHNS and SASEGT. Trimming stripped 6 bases from V and 8 bases from J, with 13 bases between. This CDR3 spans 13 amino acids. CDR3 region: CASRRELQGELFF. The CDR3 bases are TGTGCCAGCAGGAGGGAGCTTCAGGGGGAGCTGTTTTTT.

V is TRBV5-1 and J is TRBJ2-1; D perhaps matches TRBD2 (6 bases). CDR3 size: 15 residues. Trimming pared 4 bases from V and 1 base from J, leaving 12 bases between. Per germline, CDR1 SGHRS and CDR2 YFSETQ. CDR3 nucleotides: TGCGCCAGCAGCACCGTCGCGGGATCCTACAATGAGCAGTTCTTC. Amino acids: CASSTVAGSYNEQFF.

The chain joins TRBV6-1 to TRBJ1-2; D call uncertain. CDR1 MNHNS and CDR2 SASEGT come from the germline V gene. This CDR3 is built from 13 residues. The V end was cut by 5 bases, the J end by 3 bases, with 10 bases between. CDR3 coding DNA: TGTGCCAGCAGTCAGCCGGACCACTATGGCTACACCTTC. Translating gives CASSQPDHYGYTF.

A few counts support this clonotype. The V gene is TRBV12-3 or TRBV12-4, the J gene TRBJ2-3, with a tentative D call TRBD2 (5 bases). CDR3 size: 15 residues. The V gene lost 6 bases and the J gene lost 1 base, with 14 bases spanning the gap. This chain's CDR3 is CASRNTRAGTDTQYF. The CDR3 region has the DNA TGTGCCAGCAGAAACACGAGGGCGGGCACAGATACGCAGTATTTT.

In its sample, this clonotype was seen a few times. Here the CDR3 DNA reads TGCAGTGCTAGATTACCCTCGACTATCTACGAGCAGTACTTC. Translated: CSARLPSTIYEQYF. V is TRBV20-1 and J is TRBJ2-7; weak D call: TRBD2 (5 bases). Germline CDR1 DFQATT, CDR2 SNEGSKA (reference sequence). V lost 2 bases and J 3 bases, leaving 14 bases between the germline ends. The CDR3 covers 14 residues.

This clonotype was seen only a few times. The V and J genes are TRBV11-2 and TRBJ2-4, with D possibly called TRBD1 or TRBD2 (5 bases each). From germline, CDR1 is SGHAT and CDR2 FQNNGV. V was clipped by 3 bases and J by 9 bases, with 12 bases between them. This CDR3 has 13 amino acids. The CDR3 spells CASSLDRDAIQYF. DNA of the CDR3: TGTGCCAGCAGCTTGGATCGGGACGCCATTCAGTACTTC.

The V call is TRBV3-1, the J call TRBJ2-2; D possibly corresponds to TRBD1 (6 bases). Trimming stripped 10 bases from V and 2 bases from J, with 14 bases between. There are 14 residues in the CDR3. CDR1 and CDR2 (germline): LGHDT, YNNKEL (reference sequence). CDR3 nucleotides: TGTGCCACTCAGGGGCTAGGCAACACCGGGGAGCTGTTTTTT. It yields the protein CATQGLGNTGELFF.

The CDR3 here is CASSFQLQGTDTQYF. CDR3 nucleotide sequence: TGTGCCAGCAGCTTTCAATTACAGGGAACAGATACGCAGTATTTT. This rearrangement joins TRBV7-2 to TRBJ2-3, with D perhaps matching TRBD1 (6 bases). There are 15 residues in the CDR3. Germline V gene sequence: CDR1 SGHTA, CDR2 FQGNSA. V shed 3 bases and J shed 3 bases, with 13 bases lying between them.

This clonotype was detected only a few times. The rearrangement links TRBV15 to TRBJ2-1, with D tentatively TRBD1 or TRBD2 (5 bases each). The V and J ends lost 2 bases and 0 bases respectively, with 8 bases between them. The CDR3 has 15 amino acids. The germline gives CDR1 LNHNV, CDR2 YYDKDF (reference sequence). DNA of the CDR3: TGTGCCACCAGCAGAATCGGGGCCTCCTACAATGAGCAGTTCTTC. It encodes CATSRIGASYNEQFF.

This clonotype was seen a few times. The chain combines TRBV14 with TRBJ2-2; no reliable D call. V gave up 3 bases and J gave up 5 bases, with 10 bases separating them. Germline V CDR1 and CDR2: SGHDN, FVKESK. The CDR3 contains 14 residues. CDR3 DNA: TGTGCCAGCAGCCACAAAATGATAACCGGGGAGCTGTTTTTT. This translates into CASSHKMITGELFF.

The V call is TRBV29-1, the J call TRBJ2-1; 12 bases map to TRBD2. J was trimmed by 0 bases and V by 0 bases; bases with no gene match: 6. The CDR3 extends over 18 amino acids. Per germline, CDR1 SQVTM and CDR2 ANQGSEA. Here the CDR3 reads CSVEDGTSGRTSYNEQFF. The DNA of the CDR3 is TGCAGCGTTGAAGATGGAACTAGCGGGAGGACCTCCTACAATGAGCAGTTCTTC.

This clonotype has more than one count but fewer than ten. The chain has TRBV28 and TRBJ2-1; the match to TRBD2 covers 9 bases. V lost 5 bases and J lost 3; bases outside the gene matches: 14. Germline CDR1 reads MDHEN; CDR2 reads SYDVKM. The CDR3 is made up of 18 amino acids. CDR3 sequence reads: CASSGGLAQLNYYNEQFF. The CDR3, as DNA: TGTGCCAGCAGTGGGGGACTAGCACAACTAAATTACTACAATGAGCAGTTCTTC.

In its sample, this clonotype was seen a few times. The genes are TRBV4-2 and TRBJ2-1, with 9 bases fitting TRBD2. With 0 bases clipped from V and 8 bases from J, the junction kept 8 bases outside the gene matches. Per the germline V gene, CDR1 is LGHNA and CDR2 is YNFKEQ. This CDR3 is 16 amino acids long. The CDR3 sequence: CASSQDGGTSMYEQFF. The CDR3 nucleotides are TGTGCCAGCAGCCAAGATGGGGGGACTAGCATGTATGAGCAGTTCTTC.

This sequence joins TRBV12-3 or TRBV12-4 and TRBJ2-1; TRBD2 matches 10 bases. The CDR3 contains 17 residues. Unmatched junction bases numbered 17, after V lost 7 bases and J lost 8 bases. CDR3 sequence (DNA): TGTGCCAGCACCCCCCTGGCAGGACTAGCGGTTGGGGATGAGCAGTTCTTC. This sequence encodes CASTPLAGLAVGDEQFF.

This clonotype was detected a few times. This chain joins TRBV4-3 and TRBJ1-1, with unresolved D. CDR1 is LGHNA and CDR2 is YSLEER in the germline V gene. V lost 0 bases and J 0 bases, leaving 5 bases between the germline ends. The CDR3 is made up of 14 amino acids. The CDR3 DNA is TGCGCCAGCAGCCAAGACACGTTGAACACTGAAGCTTTCTTT. Translating it yields CASSQDTLNTEAFF.

This clonotype was found a few times. The V call is TRBV27, the J call TRBJ2-1; the D gene is possibly TRBD1 (5 bases). Trimming shortened V by 0 bases and J by 6 bases, and 15 bases separated the two germline ends. CDR1 MNHEY and CDR2 SMNVEV come from the germline V gene (reference sequence). The CDR3 is 16 residues long. The chain's CDR3 is CASSLSSGISFNEQFF. The CDR3 nucleotides are TGTGCCAGCAGTTTATCGTCAGGGATTAGCTTCAATGAGCAGTTCTTC.

DNA for the CDR3: TGTGCCAGCCTCCCCAGGGGTTCCTATAATTCACCCCTCCACTTT. It is translated as CASLPRGSYNSPLHF. This chain links TRBV28 with TRBJ1-6; TRBD1 might be the D (6 bases). CDR1 is MDHEN, CDR2 SYDVKM, per germline. The ends were cut back, 8 bases at V and 1 base at J, with 12 bases in the middle. The CDR3 spans 15 residues.

This clonotype was counted a few times. This chain joins TRBV7-2 and TRBJ2-5; TRBD2 agrees at 8 bases. With V trimmed by 5 bases and J by 5 bases, 13 bases remained unmatched. Germline lookup yields CDR1 SGHTA and CDR2 FQGNSA. CDR3 length: 16 amino acids. The CDR3 here is CASSHPRAGGGETQYF. The CDR3 coding sequence is TGTGCCAGCAGCCACCCCCGTGCGGGAGGAGGGGAGACCCAGTACTTC.

Here the CDR3 DNA reads TGTGCCAGCAGTTACAAAGTAGCGGGAGTTCCCGAGCAGTACTTC. The encoded protein is CASSYKVAGVPEQYF. The V and J genes are TRBV6-2 or TRBV6-3 and TRBJ2-7, with 9 bases fitting TRBD2. J gave up 6 bases and V 2 bases, and 8 bases lay outside the gene matches. Germline V gene sequence: CDR1 MNHEY, CDR2 SVGEGT. There are 15 residues in the CDR3.